The T cell receptor (beta chain) under discussion was sequenced for a study of T cell repertoires in ileal Crohn's disease. On this clone itself: Its antigen is still unknown.

Method: immunoSEQ multiplex PCR; TCRdb's copy keeps in-frame clones and lacks some. The sample records approximately 30,000 clones, around 77% being singletons. The CDR3 is made up of 14 amino acids. Unmatched junction bases numbered 5, after V lost 2 bases and J lost 8 bases. Germline-derived CDR1 and CDR2 are LNHDA and SQIVND (reference sequence). Notes on the study in general: Compared with non-smokers, active smokers at surgery showed more clonal expansions. Sorted CD8 T cells held more high-frequency clones than CD4.

The TCR originated in an adult with Crohn's disease. The chain uses TRBV19 and TRBJ2-1; 8 bases line up with TRBD2. The sequenced material came from ileal tissue. This CDR3 is CASSITAGGDEQFF. The DNA for the CDR3 is TGTGCCAGTAGTATAACGGCGGGGGGCGATGAGCAGTTCTTC.